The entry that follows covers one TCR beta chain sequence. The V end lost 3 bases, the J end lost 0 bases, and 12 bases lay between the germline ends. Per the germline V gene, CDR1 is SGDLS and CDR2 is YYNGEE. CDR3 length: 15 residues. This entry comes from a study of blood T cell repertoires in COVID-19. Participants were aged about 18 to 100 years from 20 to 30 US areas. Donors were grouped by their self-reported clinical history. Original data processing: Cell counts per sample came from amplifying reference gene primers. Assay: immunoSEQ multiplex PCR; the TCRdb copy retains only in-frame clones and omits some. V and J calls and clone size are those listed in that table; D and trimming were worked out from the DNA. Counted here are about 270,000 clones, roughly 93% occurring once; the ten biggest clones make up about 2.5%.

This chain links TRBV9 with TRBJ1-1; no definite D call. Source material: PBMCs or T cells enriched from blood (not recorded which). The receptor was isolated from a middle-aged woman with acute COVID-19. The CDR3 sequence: CASSANSRMNTEAFF. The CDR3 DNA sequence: TGTGCCAGCAGCGCAAACAGCCGCATGAACACTGAAGCTTTCTTT.